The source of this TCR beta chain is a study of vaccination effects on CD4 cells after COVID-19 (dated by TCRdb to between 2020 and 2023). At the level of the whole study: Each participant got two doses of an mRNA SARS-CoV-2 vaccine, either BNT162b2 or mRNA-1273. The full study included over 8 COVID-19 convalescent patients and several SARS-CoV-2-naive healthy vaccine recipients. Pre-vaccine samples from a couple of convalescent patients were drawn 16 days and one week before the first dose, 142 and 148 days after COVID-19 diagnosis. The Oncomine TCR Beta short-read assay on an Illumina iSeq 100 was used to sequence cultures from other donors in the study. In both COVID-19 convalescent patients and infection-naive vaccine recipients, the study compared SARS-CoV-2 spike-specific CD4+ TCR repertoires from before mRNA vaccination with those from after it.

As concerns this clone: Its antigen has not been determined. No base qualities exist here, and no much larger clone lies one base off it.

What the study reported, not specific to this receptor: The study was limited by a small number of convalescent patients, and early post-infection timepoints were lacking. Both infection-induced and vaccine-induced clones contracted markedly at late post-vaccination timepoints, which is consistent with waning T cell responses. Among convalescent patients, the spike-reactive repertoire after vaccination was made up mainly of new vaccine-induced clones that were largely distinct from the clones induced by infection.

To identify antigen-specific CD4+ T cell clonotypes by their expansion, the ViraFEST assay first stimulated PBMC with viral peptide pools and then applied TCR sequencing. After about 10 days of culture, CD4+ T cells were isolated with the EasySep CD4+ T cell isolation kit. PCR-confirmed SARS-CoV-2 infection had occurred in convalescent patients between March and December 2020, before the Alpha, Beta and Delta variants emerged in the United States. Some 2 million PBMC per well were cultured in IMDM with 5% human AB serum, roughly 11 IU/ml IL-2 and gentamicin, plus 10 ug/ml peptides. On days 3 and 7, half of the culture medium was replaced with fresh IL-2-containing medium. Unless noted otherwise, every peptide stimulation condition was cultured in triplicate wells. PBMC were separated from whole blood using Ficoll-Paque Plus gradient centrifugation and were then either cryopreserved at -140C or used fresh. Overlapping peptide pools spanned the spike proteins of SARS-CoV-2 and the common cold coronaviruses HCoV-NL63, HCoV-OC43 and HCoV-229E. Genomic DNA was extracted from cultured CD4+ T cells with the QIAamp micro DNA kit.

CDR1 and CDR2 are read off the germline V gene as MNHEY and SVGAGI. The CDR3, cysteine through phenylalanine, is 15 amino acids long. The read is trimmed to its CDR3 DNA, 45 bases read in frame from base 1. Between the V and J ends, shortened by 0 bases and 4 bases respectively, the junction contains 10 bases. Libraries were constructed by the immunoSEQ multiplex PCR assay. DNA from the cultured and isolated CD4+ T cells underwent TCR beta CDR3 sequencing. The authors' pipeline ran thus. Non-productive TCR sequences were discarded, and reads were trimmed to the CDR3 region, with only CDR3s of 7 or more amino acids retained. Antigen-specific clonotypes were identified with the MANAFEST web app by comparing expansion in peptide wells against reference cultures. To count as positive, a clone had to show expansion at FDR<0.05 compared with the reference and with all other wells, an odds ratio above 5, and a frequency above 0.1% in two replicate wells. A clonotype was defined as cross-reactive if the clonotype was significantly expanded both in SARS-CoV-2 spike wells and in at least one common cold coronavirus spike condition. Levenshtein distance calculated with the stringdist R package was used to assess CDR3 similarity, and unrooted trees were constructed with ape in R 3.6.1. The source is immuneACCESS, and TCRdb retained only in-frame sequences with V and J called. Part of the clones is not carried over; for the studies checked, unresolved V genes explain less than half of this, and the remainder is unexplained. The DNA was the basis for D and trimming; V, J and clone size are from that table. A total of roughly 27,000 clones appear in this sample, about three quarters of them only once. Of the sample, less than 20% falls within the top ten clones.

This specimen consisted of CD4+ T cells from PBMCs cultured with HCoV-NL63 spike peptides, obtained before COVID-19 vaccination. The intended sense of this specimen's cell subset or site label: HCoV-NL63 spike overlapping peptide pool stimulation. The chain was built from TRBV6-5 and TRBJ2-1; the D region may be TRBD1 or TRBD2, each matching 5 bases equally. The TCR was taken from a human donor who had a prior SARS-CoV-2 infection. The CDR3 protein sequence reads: CASSYSGTGYNEQFF. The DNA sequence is TGTGCCAGCAGTTACTCCGGGACCGGATACAATGAGCAGTTCTTC.